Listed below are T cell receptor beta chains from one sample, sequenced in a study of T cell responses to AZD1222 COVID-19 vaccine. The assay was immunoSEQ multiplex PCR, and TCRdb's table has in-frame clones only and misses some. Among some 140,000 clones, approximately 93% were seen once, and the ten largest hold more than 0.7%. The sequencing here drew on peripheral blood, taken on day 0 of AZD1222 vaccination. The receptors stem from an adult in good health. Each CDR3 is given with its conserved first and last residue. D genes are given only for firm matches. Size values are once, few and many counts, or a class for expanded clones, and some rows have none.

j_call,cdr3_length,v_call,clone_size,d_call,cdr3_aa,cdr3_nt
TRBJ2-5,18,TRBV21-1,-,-,CASSKANQRIRLLETQYF,TGTGCCAGCAGCAAAGCGAACCAGCGGATACGACTTTTAGAGACCCAGTACTTC
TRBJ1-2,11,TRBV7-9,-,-,CAITGIWGYTF,TGTGCCATAACTGGGATTTGGGGCTACACCTTC
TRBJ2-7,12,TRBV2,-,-,CAILRGGYEQYF,TGTGCCATCCTCCGGGGTGGCTACGAGCAGTACTTC
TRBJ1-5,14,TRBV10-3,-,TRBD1,CAADREGGNQPQHF,TGTGCCGCCGACAGGGAAGGCGGCAATCAGCCCCAGCATTTT
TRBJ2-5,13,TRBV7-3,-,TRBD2,CASSSGGQETQYF,TGTGCCAGCAGCTCGGGGGGTCAAGAGACCCAGTACTTC
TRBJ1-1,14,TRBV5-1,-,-,CASSYTGQNTEAFF,TGCGCCAGCAGCTACACCGGGCAGAACACTGAAGCTTTCTTT
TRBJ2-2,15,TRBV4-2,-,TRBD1,CASSSGTGSSGELFF,TGTGCCAGCAGCTCCGGGACAGGGTCGTCCGGGGAGCTGTTTTTT
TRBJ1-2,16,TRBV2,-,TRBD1,CASMSPTGGLWYGYTF,TGTGCCAGCATGAGTCCGACAGGGGGCTTGTGGTATGGCTACACCTTC
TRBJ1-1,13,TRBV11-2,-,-,CASSFRMNTEAFF,TGTGCCAGCAGCTTCAGAATGAACACTGAAGCTTTCTTT
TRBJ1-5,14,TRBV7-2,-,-,CASSLTRDNQPQHF,TGTGCCAGCAGCTTAACCAGGGACAATCAGCCCCAGCATTTT
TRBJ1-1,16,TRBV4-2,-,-,CASSQDRRGRDTEAFF,TGTGCCAGCAGCCAAGATCGCAGGGGACGTGATACTGAAGCTTTCTTT
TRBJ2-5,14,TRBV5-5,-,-,CASSSDGLQETQYF,TGTGCCAGCAGCTCGGACGGACTACAAGAGACCCAGTACTTC
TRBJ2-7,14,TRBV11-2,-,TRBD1,CASSLGDRTYEQYF,TGTGCCAGCAGCTTAGGGGACAGGACCTACGAGCAGTACTTC
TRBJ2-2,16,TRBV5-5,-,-,CASSFGGSANTGELFF,TGTGCCAGCAGCTTTGGAGGGTCCGCGAACACCGGGGAGCTGTTTTTT
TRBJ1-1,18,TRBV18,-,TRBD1,CASSPYRRGDRRNTEAFF,TGTGCCAGCTCACCATACCGTCGGGGGGACAGGAGGAACACTGAAGCTTTCTTT
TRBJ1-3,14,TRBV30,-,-,CAWKDKSSGNTIYF,TGTGCCTGGAAGGACAAGAGCTCTGGAAACACCATATATTTT
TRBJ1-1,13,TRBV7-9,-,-,CASSNGGYTEAFF,TGTGCCAGCAGCAACGGGGGATACACTGAAGCTTTCTTT
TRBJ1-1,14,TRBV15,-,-,CATSRQVSNTEAFF,TGTGCCACCAGCCGACAGGTATCGAACACTGAAGCTTTCTTT
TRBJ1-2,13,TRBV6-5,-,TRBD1,CASSRTGTDGYTF,TGTGCCAGCAGTCGGACAGGGACAGATGGCTACACCTTC
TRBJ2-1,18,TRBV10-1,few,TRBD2,CASSEGAGGPLDANEQFF,TGCGCCAGCAGTGAGGGAGCGGGGGGGCCCTTAGATGCGAATGAGCAGTTCTTC
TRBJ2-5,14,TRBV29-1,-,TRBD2,CSVEGLAGAETQYF,TGCAGCGTTGAAGGGCTAGCGGGGGCAGAGACCCAGTACTTC
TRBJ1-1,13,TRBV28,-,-,CASIKGGPTEAFF,TGTGCCAGCATCAAGGGTGGGCCCACTGAAGCTTTCTTT
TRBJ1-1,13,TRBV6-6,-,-,CASSPREVSEAFF,TGTGCCAGCAGCCCACGGGAGGTCTCTGAAGCTTTCTTT
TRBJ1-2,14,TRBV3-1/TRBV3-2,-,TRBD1,CASSQGGQGVGYTF,TGTGCCAGCAGCCAAGGCGGACAGGGGGTGGGCTACACCTTC
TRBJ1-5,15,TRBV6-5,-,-,CASSLVGRADQPQHF,TGTGCCAGCAGTTTAGTCGGCAGGGCGGATCAGCCCCAGCATTTT
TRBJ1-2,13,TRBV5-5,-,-,CASSPSGGRGYTF,TGTGCCAGCAGCCCAAGCGGCGGACGGGGCTACACCTTC
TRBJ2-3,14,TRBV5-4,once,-,CASSLDSYTDTQYF,TGTGCCAGCAGCCTCGACAGCTACACAGATACGCAGTATTTT
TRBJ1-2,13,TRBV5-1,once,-,CASSATINYGYTF,TGCGCCAGCAGCGCGACAATTAACTATGGCTACACCTTC
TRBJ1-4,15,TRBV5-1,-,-,CASSLAGVANEKLFF,TGCGCCAGCAGCCTCGCCGGGGTGGCTAATGAAAAACTGTTTTTT
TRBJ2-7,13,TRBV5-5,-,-,CASSLTAYYEQYF,TGTGCCAGCAGCTTGACTGCCTACTACGAGCAGTACTTC
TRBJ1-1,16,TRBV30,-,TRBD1,CAWSETGTGMNTEAFF,TGTGCCTGGAGCGAAACCGGGACAGGGATGAACACTGAAGCTTTCTTT
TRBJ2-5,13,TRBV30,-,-,CAWSLASKGTQYF,TGTGCCTGGAGCCTAGCTAGCAAGGGGACCCAGTACTTC
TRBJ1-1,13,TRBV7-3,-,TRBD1,CASSAQTGVETFF,TGTGCCAGCAGCGCACAAACAGGGGTGGAAACTTTCTTT
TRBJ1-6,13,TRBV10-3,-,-,CAISEEENSPLHF,TGTGCCATCAGTGAAGAGGAGAATTCACCCCTCCACTTT
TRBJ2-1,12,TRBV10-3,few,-,CAISEYDREQFF,TGTGCCATCAGTGAGTACGACAGAGAGCAGTTCTTC
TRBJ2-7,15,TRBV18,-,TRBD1,CASSLAGTGAYEQYF,TGTGCCAGCTCACTCGCCGGGACAGGTGCCTACGAGCAGTACTTC
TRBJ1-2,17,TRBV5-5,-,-,CASSSYPNIKDNYGYTF,TGTGCCAGCAGCTCGTACCCCAACATAAAGGACAACTATGGCTACACCTTC
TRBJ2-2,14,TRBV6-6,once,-,CASSWDGEAGELFF,TGTGCCAGCAGCTGGGACGGCGAGGCCGGGGAGCTGTTTTTT
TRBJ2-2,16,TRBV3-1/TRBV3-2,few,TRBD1,CASSQGDRGYTGELFF,TGTGCCAGCAGCCAAGGGGACAGGGGTTACACCGGGGAGCTGTTTTTT
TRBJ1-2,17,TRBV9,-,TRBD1,CASSIRTGDPLSDGYTF,TGTGCCAGCAGCATACGGACAGGGGATCCCCTTAGCGATGGCTACACCTTC